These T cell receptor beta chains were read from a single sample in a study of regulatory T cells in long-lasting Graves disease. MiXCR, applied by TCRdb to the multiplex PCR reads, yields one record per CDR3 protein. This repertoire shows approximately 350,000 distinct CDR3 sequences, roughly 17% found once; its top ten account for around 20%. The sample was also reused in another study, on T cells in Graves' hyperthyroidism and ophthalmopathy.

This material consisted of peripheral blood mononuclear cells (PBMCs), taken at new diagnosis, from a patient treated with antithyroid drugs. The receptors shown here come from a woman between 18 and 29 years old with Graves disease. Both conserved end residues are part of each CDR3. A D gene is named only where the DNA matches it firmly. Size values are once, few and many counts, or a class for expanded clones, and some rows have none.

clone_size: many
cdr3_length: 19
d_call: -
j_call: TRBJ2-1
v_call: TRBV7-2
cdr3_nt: TGTGCCAGCAGCTTAGCTGGGGCTATAGCGGCGACAAGAAACAATGAGCAGTTCTTC
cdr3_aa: CASSLAGAIAATRNNEQFF

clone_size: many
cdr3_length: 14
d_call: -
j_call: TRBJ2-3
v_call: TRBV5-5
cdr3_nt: TGTGCCAGCAGCTATTACACCTACACAGATACGCAGTATTTT
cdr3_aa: CASSYYTYTDTQYF

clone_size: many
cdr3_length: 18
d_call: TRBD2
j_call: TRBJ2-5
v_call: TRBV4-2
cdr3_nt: TGTGCCAGCAGCCGCCTCAGGAGCGGGCCGGGGGGGGGAGAGACCCAGTACTTC
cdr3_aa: CASSRLRSGPGGGETQYF

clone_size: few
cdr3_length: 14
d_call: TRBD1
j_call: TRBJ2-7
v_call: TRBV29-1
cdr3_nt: TGCAGCGTGATGAGGGACAGGCGTGTGGGCGAGCAGTACTTC
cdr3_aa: CSVMRDRRVGEQYF

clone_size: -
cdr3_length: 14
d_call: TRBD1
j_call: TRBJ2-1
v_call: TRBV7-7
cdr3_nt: TGTGCTAGCAGCTCCGGGACAGGCCATGAGACCCAGTGCTTC
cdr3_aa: CASSSGTGHETQCF

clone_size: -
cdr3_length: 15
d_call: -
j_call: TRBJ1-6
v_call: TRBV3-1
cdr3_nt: TGTGCCAGCAGCCAAGACAGGACAGCTCAGTCACCCCTCCACTTT
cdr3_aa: CASSQDRTAQSPLHF

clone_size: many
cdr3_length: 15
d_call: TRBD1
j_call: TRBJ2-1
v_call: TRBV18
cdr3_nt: TGTGCCAGCTCACTAACAGGGACAGGGTATAATGAGCAGTTCTTC
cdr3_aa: CASSLTGTGYNEQFF

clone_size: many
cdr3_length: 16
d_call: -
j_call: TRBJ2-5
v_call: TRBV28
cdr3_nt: TGTGCCAGCAGTTCAGCCGTCCGGGACCCAAAAGAGACCCAGTACTTC
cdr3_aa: CASSSAVRDPKETQYF

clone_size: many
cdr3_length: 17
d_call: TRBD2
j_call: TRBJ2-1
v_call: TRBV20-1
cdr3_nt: TGCAGTGCCCCCGTGCTAGCGGGAGTGATTTTGGGGAATGAGCAGTTCTTC
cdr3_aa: CSAPVLAGVILGNEQFF

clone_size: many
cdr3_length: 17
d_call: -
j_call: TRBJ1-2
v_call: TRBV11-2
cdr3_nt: TGTGCCAGCAGCTTATCCCCACAGACAGACGACCCCTATGGCTACACCTTC
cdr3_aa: CASSLSPQTDDPYGYTF

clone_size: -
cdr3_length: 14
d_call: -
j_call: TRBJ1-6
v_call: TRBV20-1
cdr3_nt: TGCAGTGCTAGCGTGGGCCTCGAGAATTCACCCCTCCACTTT
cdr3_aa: CSASVGLENSPLHF

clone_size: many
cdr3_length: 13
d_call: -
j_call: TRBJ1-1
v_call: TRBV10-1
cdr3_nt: TGCGCCAGCAGCCCCGATATGAACACTGAAGCTTTCTTT
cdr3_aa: CASSPDMNTEAFF

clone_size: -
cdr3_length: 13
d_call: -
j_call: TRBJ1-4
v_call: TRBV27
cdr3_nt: TGTGCCAGCAGTTTTAGGTCAAGTGAAAAACTGTTTTTT
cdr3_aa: CASSFRSSEKLFF

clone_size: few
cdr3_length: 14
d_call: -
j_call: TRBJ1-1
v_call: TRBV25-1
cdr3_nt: TGTGCCAGCAGTGATAATGGGGGGAACACTGAAGCTTTCTTT
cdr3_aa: CASSDNGGNTEAFF

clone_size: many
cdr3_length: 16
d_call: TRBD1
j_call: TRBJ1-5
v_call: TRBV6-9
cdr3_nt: TGTGCCAGCAGTTTCTTCGACAGGGGAAGCAATCAGCCCCAGCATTTT
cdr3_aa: CASSFFDRGSNQPQHF

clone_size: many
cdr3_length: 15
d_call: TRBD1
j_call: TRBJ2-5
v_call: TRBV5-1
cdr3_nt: TGTGCCAGCAGCTACCCCGGGACAGGGCAAGAGACCCAGTACTTC
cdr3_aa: CASSYPGTGQETQYF

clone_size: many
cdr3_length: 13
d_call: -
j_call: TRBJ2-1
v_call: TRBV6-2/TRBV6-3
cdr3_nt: TGTGCCAGCAGTTACTCCGGCTACAATGAGCAGTTCTTC
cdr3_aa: CASSYSGYNEQFF

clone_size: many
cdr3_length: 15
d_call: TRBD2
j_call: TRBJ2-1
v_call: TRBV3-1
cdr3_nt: TGTGCCAGCAGCCAAAGCGGGGGGGCCTCCTTTGAGCAGTTCTTC
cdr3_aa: CASSQSGGASFEQFF

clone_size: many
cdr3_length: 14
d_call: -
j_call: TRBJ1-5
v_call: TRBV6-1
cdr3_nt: TGTGCCAGCAGAATAGAGAATAGCAATCAGCCCCAGCATTTT
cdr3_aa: CASRIENSNQPQHF

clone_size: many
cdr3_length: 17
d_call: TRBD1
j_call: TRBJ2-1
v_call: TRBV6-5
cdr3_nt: TGTGCCAGCAGTTCAAGGCTGGGACAGGGTAGTGAGAATGAGCAGTTCTTC
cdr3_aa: CASSSRLGQGSENEQFF

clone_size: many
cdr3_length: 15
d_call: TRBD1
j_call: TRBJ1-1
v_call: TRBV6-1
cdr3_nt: TGTGCCAGCAGTAGAGCAGGGGGTGGGAACACTGAAGCTTTCTTT
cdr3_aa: CASSRAGGGNTEAFF

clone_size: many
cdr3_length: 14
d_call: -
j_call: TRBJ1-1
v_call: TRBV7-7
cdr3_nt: TGTGCTAGCATCGAGGAAGGGGGGAACACTGAAGCTTTCTTT
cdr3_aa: CASIEEGGNTEAFF